The rows below give T cell receptor beta chains drawn from one sample of a study of blood T cell repertoires in COVID-19. Libraries were prepared by immunoSEQ multiplex PCR; TCRdb keeps only in-frame clonotypes and omits some of them. The profile covers 75,000 to 80,000 clones, with around 83% appearing a single time and roughly 9.7% taken by the ten largest. Material: peripheral blood. All receptors come from a man aged 55 to 70 with COVID-19, enrolled during active disease. Both conserved end residues are part of each CDR3.

cdr3_length | v_call | cdr3_aa
15 | TRBV5-1 | CASSWGDSGANVLTF
15 | TRBV30 | CAWTPPATRNYGYTF
14 | TRBV3-1/TRBV3-2 | CASSQDTNGNTIYF
14 | TRBV14 | CASSRLGGGYEQYF
14 | TRBV30 | CAWDSGQRTDTQYF
14 | TRBV6-5 | CASSRLQGETEAFF
14 | TRBV12-5 | CASGLTRQGHTQYF
14 | TRBV11-3 | CASSAPGGWNEQFF
14 | TRBV6-5 | CASLRGTGNTEAFF
13 | TRBV11-2 | CASSLVGGFGYTF
12 | TRBV30 | CAWTSGWDEQFF
16 | TRBV28 | CASSPAGGTGRYGYTF
13 | TRBV6-5 | CASRPTGFNEQFF
15 | TRBV28 | CASSLEQGGNQPQHF
12 | TRBV24-1 | CATGQGNQPQHF
17 | TRBV5-6 | CASSLVGTGLLDYGYTF
14 | TRBV6-5 | CASSRDRGHTEAFF
16 | TRBV24-1 | CATAGGGYSDNQPQHF
15 | TRBV3-1/TRBV3-2 | CASSPGDSTNEKLFF
15 | TRBV7-9 | CASSSGLAGYNEQFF
14 | TRBV27 | CASSLSRGGQPQHF
15 | TRBV6-5 | CASSYSGRGGHEQFF
17 | TRBV19 | CASSIGPLAGAKNEQFF
18 | TRBV4-1 | CASSHLGGEGGGGNTIYF
15 | TRBV2 | CASSLQQGADTEAFF
13 | TRBV30 | CAWTETGGFGYTF
17 | TRBV23-1 | CASSQSDRRQIRSPLHF
14 | TRBV19 | CASSTRQGDSPLHF
15 | TRBV5-4 | CASSQTGGDRDTQYF
14 | TRBV7-3 | CASSPDTNTGELFF
15 | TRBV4-2 | CASSQKDRGAQPQHF
13 | TRBV2 | CASSDRGNTEAFF
14 | TRBV19 | CASSNRPGANVLTF
13 | TRBV24-1 | CATTQGAYNEQFF
14 | TRBV2 | CATRGGAGQETQYF
15 | TRBV24-1 | CATSDGGDLRETQYF
15 | TRBV5-5 | CASSKSTGSTTEAFF
16 | TRBV28 | CASSSPGDPRPYEQYF
19 | TRBV19 | CASSIRDRSSFSSYNEQFF
15 | TRBV3-1/TRBV3-2 | CASSQVGHPSSPLHF
15 | TRBV3-1/TRBV3-2 | CASSQDWGVGYGYTF
14 | TRBV10-2 | CASSEQGAGEKLFF
13 | TRBV6-5 | CASSYAWGRGYTF
19 | TRBV10-3 | CAISESPGLAGGPSGELFF
15 | TRBV9 | CASSVGGGPRYEQYF
13 | TRBV6-5 | CASRDRDNTEAFF
15 | TRBV4-2 | CASSQGLADYNEQFF
12 | TRBV11-2 | CASSLGSGEQYF
15 | TRBV7-9 | CASSRTGGEGQPQHF
13 | TRBV5-1 | CASSTAAKETQYF
14 | TRBV6-5 | CASIKGGAIGEQYF